These T cell receptor beta chains were read from a single sample in a study of blood T cell repertoires in COVID-19. Here immunoSEQ multiplex PCR was the method, and the copy in TCRdb shows in-frame clones only, minus some. The sample lists 250,000 to 300,000 clones, about 90% occurring once. The sample taken for sequencing was PBMCs or T cells enriched from blood (not recorded which). These receptors were taken from a human donor in a cohort exposed to, infected with or recovered from COVID-19 (not recorded which). The donor label of this sample is uncertain. CDR3s include the opening cysteine and the closing phenylalanine or tryptophan. D genes are given only for firm matches. Rows may omit the clone size; those that give it use once, few, many or a size class.

- - 17 TRBJ1-4 TRBV9 CASSVGPSVLINEKLFF TGTGCCAGCAGCGTAGGCCCCTCGGTTCTAATTAATGAAAAACTGTTTTTT
- TRBD1 16 TRBJ1-5 TRBV7-8 CASSSTRTGVGQPQHF TGTGCCAGCAGCTCCACCAGGACAGGGGTGGGGCAGCCCCAGCATTTT
- - 13 TRBJ2-7 TRBV5-6 CASSSGKLGEQYF TGTGCCAGCAGCTCAGGGAAATTGGGCGAGCAGTACTTC
- TRBD2 13 TRBJ2-7 TRBV7-9 CASSLSLAGEQYF TGTGCCAGCAGCTTAAGCCTAGCGGGGGAGCAGTACTTC
- TRBD1 16 TRBJ2-7 TRBV5-4 CASSLGPIQGAYEQYF TGTGCCAGCAGCTTGGGCCCAATACAGGGGGCGTACGAGCAGTACTTC
- TRBD1 13 TRBJ1-4 TRBV30 CAWSSGQNEKLFF TGTGCCTGGAGCTCGGGACAGAATGAAAAACTGTTTTTT
once - 14 TRBJ1-1 TRBV5-1 CASSVNRERTEAFF TGCGCCAGCAGCGTAAACAGGGAAAGGACTGAAGCTTTCTTT
- - 16 TRBJ2-7 TRBV4-2 CASSKDAGDNSYEQYF TGTGCCAGCAGCAAGGACGCAGGGGACAACTCCTACGAGCAGTACTTC
- TRBD1 15 TRBJ1-4 TRBV2 CASSKLTGGNEKLFF TGTGCCAGCAGTAAACTGACAGGGGGGAATGAAAAACTGTTTTTT
- TRBD1 13 TRBJ1-2 TRBV5-6 CASRSGGPYGYTF TGTGCCAGCAGGTCAGGGGGCCCCTATGGCTACACCTTC
- - 14 TRBJ1-5 TRBV4-1 CASSNAGINQPQHF TGCGCCAGCAGCAACGCAGGGATCAATCAGCCCCAGCATTTT
- - 12 TRBJ2-3 TRBV4-1 CASSPYLDTQYF TGCGCCAGCAGCCCTTATCTGGATACGCAGTATTTT
- TRBD1 15 TRBJ2-1 TRBV7-6 CASSLGTAKGNEQFF TGTGCCAGCAGCTTGGGGACAGCGAAGGGCAATGAGCAGTTCTTC
- - 15 TRBJ1-2 TRBV11-2 CASSLGGDSNYGYTF TGTGCCAGCAGCTTAGGAGGAGACAGCAACTATGGCTACACCTTC
few TRBD1 14 TRBJ1-5 TRBV11-2 CASSLDRLGQPQHF TGTGCCAGCAGCTTGGACAGGCTCGGCCAGCCCCAGCATTTT
- - 14 TRBJ1-6 TRBV14 CASSQPGMNSPLHF TGTGCCAGCAGCCAACCAGGGATGAATTCACCCCTCCACTTT
- TRBD1 14 TRBJ2-7 TRBV5-5 CASSAGTGPHEQYF TGTGCCAGCAGTGCCGGGACAGGGCCCCACGAGCAGTACTTC
- - 13 TRBJ1-2 TRBV27 CASSLSLRGGYTF TGTGCCAGCAGTTTATCGCTCAGGGGTGGCTACACCTTC
- TRBD1 15 TRBJ2-7 TRBV5-4 CASSKPGQARYEQYF TGTGCCAGCAGCAAGCCGGGACAGGCGAGATACGAGCAGTACTTC